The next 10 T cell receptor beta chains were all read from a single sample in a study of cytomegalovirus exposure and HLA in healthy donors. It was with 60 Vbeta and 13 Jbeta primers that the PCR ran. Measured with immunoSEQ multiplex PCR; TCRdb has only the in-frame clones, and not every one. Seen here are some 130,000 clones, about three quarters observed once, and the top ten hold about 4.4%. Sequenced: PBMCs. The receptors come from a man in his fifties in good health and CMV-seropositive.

CDR3: CAIRRTSGGRPNNEQFF. CDR3 nucleotide sequence: TGTGCCATCAGGAGAACTAGCGGGGGGAGGCCTAACAATGAGCAGTTCTTC. The rearrangement links TRBV10-3 to TRBJ2-1, with 12 bases that match TRBD2. V was clipped by 6 bases and J by 5 bases; unmatched bases: 11. This CDR3 has 17 residues. CDR1 is ENHRY, CDR2 SYGVKD, per germline.

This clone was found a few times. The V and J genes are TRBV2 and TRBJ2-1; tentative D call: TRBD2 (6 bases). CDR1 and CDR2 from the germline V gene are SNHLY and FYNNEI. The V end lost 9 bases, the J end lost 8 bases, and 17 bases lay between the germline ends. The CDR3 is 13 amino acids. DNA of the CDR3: TGTGCCAGTGCGGGCGGGACCGGGGATGAGCAGTTCTTC. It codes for CASAGGTGDEQFF.

The CDR3 is CASSLMVTANTGELFF. The CDR3 DNA follows: TGCGCCAGCAGCTTGATGGTGACTGCCAACACCGGGGAGCTGTTTTTT. The chain recombines TRBV5-1 with TRBJ2-2; D not resolved. Trimming pared 1 base from V and 2 bases from J, leaving 12 bases between. Germline loops: CDR1 SGHRS, CDR2 YFSETQ. The CDR3 is 16 amino acids.

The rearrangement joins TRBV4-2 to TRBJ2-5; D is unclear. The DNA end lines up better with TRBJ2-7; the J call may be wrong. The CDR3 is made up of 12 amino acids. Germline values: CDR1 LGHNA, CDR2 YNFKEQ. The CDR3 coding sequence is TGTGCCAGCAGCCAAGCCCCTTACGAGCAGTACTTC. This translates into CASSQAPYEQYF.

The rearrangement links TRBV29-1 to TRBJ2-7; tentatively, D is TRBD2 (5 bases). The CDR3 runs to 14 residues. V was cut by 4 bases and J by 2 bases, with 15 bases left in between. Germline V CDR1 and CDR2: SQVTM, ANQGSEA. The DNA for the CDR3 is TGCAGCGTTGGAGGGTGGGAACCGACCTACGAGCAGTACTTC. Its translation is CSVGGWEPTYEQYF.

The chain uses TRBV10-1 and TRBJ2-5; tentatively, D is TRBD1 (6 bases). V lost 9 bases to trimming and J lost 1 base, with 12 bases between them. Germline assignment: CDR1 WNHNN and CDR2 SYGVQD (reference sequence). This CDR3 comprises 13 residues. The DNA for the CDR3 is TGCGCCAGACCTGACAGGATCCAAGAGACCCAGTACTTC. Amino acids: CARPDRIQETQYF.

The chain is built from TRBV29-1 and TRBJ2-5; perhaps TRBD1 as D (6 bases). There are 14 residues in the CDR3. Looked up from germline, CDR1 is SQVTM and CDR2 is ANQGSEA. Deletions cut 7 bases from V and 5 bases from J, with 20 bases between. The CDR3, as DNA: TGCAGCGCCCGGGGCCAGGGGTATTCGGAGACCCAGTACTTC. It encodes CSARGQGYSETQYF.

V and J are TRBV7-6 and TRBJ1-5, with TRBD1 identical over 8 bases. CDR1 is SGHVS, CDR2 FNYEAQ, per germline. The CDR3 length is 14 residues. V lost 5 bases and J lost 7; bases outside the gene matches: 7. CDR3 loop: CASSPTGGPQPQHF. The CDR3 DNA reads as TGTGCCAGCAGCCCCACAGGGGGTCCCCAGCCCCAGCATTTT.

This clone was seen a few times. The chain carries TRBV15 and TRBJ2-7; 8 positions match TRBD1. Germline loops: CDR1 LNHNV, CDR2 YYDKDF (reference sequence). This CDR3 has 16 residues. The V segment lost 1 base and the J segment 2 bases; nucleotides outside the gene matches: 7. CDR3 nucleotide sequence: TGTGCCACCAGCAGAGGTCACGACAGGGGCGCCTACGAGCAGTACTTC. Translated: CATSRGHDRGAYEQYF.

Here the CDR3 DNA reads TGTGCCAGCAAACCCCTGGGGCAGGGTGCAACTAATGAAAAACTGTTTTTT. This sequence encodes CASKPLGQGATNEKLFF. This rearrangement joins TRBV7-9 to TRBJ1-4; TRBD1 might be the D (5 bases). V lost 7 bases, J lost 0 bases, and 18 bases lay in between. The CDR3 is 17 amino acids. CDR1 is SEHNR and CDR2 is FQNEAQ in the germline V gene (reference sequence).